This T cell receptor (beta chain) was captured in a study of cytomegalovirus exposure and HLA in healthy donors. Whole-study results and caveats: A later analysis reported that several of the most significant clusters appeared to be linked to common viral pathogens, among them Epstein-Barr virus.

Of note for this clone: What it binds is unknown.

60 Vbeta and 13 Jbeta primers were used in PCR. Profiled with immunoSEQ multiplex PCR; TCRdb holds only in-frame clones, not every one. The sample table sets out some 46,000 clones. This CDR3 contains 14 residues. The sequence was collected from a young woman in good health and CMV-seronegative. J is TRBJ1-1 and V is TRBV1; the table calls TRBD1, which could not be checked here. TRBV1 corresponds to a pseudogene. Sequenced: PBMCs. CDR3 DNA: TGCACCAGCAGCCAACACAGGGGGAGCACTGAAGCTTTCTTT. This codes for CTSSQHRGSTEAFF.